A selection of T cell receptor beta chains follows, all from one sample in a study of blood T cell repertoires in COVID-19. Generated by immunoSEQ multiplex PCR, the TCRdb table keeps only in-frame clones and is missing some. Among some 280,000 clones listed, approximately 86% were seen once. Sequenced input: peripheral blood. The source is a woman aged 45-65 years with active or convalescent COVID-19. CDR3s include the opening cysteine and the closing phenylalanine or tryptophan. The D gene is left open where the match is weak. For some rows the clone size is stated as once, few or many, or as a class when expanded; others skip it.

-	TRBV3-1/TRBV3-2	-	TRBJ1-5	CASSQGGGTISGSNQPQHF	TGTGCCAGCAGCCAAGGTGGAGGGACCATCAGTGGGAGCAATCAGCCCCAGCATTTT
-	TRBV29-1	-	TRBJ1-1	CSVRGVSTEAFF	TGCAGCGTTCGAGGAGTGAGCACTGAAGCTTTCTTT
-	TRBV6-4	-	TRBJ2-3	CASSESSGSTDTQYF	TGTGCCAGCAGTGAATCAAGCGGCAGCACAGATACGCAGTATTTT
-	TRBV7-9	TRBD1	TRBJ1-2	CASSITGGGDGYTF	TGTGCCAGCAGCATTACAGGGGGCGGGGATGGCTACACCTTC
-	TRBV7-9	-	TRBJ1-4	CASGRGLEEKLFF	TGTGCCAGCGGTAGGGGTTTGGAAGAAAAACTGTTTTTT
-	TRBV6-5	-	TRBJ1-2	CASRWGRGYTF	TGTGCCAGCCGATGGGGCCGGGGCTACACCTTC
-	TRBV28	-	TRBJ2-2	CASSLNFGGELFF	TGTGCCAGCAGTTTAAATTTCGGTGGGGAGCTGTTTTTT
-	TRBV15	-	TRBJ2-2	CATSRGAETNTGELFF	TGTGCCACCAGCAGGGGGGCGGAGACAAACACCGGGGAGCTGTTTTTT
few	TRBV3-1/TRBV3-2	TRBD2	TRBJ2-5	CASTGLAGLQETQYF	TGTGCCAGCACAGGACTAGCGGGACTCCAAGAGACCCAGTACTTC
-	TRBV9	TRBD1	TRBJ2-5	CASSVAGTGSETQYF	TGTGCCAGCAGCGTAGCGGGGACAGGGAGCGAGACCCAGTACTTC
-	TRBV18	-	TRBJ2-3	CASSPRRVTQYF	TGTGCCAGCTCACCACGGAGGGTCACGCAGTATTTT
-	TRBV15	TRBD1	TRBJ1-1	CATSRELTGQGALTEAFF	TGTGCCACCAGCAGAGAACTTACAGGACAGGGGGCGCTTACTGAAGCTTTCTTT
-	TRBV7-8	-	TRBJ1-1	CASSLVRGAGAFF	TGTGCCAGCAGCTTAGTGCGGGGGGCTGGAGCTTTCTTT
-	TRBV11-2	-	TRBJ1-2	CASSLDSGRAGGYTF	TGTGCCAGCAGCTTAGATTCTGGCAGGGCCGGTGGCTACACCTTC
-	TRBV7-9	TRBD1	TRBJ1-6	CASSAGQAGESPLHF	TGTGCCAGCAGCGCGGGACAGGCAGGGGAATCACCCCTCCACTTT
-	TRBV5-8	-	TRBJ1-3	CASSFGRARGNTIYF	TGTGCCAGCAGCTTTGGGAGGGCGCGAGGAAACACCATATATTTT
-	TRBV14	TRBD2	TRBJ2-7	CASSPRGGSSSEQYF	TGTGCCAGCAGTCCGAGGGGCGGGAGCTCCTCCGAGCAGTACTTC
-	TRBV18	TRBD1	TRBJ1-1	CASSPTGTGFPEAFF	TGTGCCAGCTCACCAACCGGGACAGGGTTCCCTGAAGCTTTCTTT
-	TRBV28	-	TRBJ1-1	CASSQLTDRGEAFF	TGTGCCAGCAGCCAACTCACGGACAGAGGTGAAGCTTTCTTT
-	TRBV2	-	TRBJ1-1	CASRERGITEAFF	TGTGCCAGCAGGGAGCGGGGCATCACTGAAGCTTTCTTT
-	TRBV6-6	-	TRBJ2-3	CASSYSILEKTDTQYF	TGTGCCAGCAGTTACTCGATACTAGAAAAGACAGATACGCAGTATTTT
once	TRBV24-1	TRBD1	TRBJ2-2	CATSDKGTANTGELFF	TGTGCCACCAGTGATAAGGGGACAGCAAACACCGGGGAGCTGTTTTTT
-	TRBV7-3	TRBD2	TRBJ2-3	CASSPDGGSTDTQYF	TGTGCCAGCAGCCCAGACGGGGGGTCAACAGATACGCAGTATTTT
-	TRBV28	-	TRBJ1-3	CASKKGAGNTIYF	TGTGCCAGCAAAAAGGGAGCGGGAAACACCATATATTTT
-	TRBV5-1	TRBD2	TRBJ2-7	CASRKRELPEQYF	TGCGCCAGCAGGAAGCGGGAGTTACCCGAGCAGTACTTC
-	TRBV10-3	TRBD1	TRBJ1-5	CAISKTGDEYQPQHF	TGTGCCATCAGTAAGACAGGGGACGAATATCAGCCCCAGCATTTT
-	TRBV7-2	-	TRBJ1-1	CASSLTGVVNTEAFF	TGTGCCAGCAGCTTAACCGGGGTGGTGAACACTGAAGCTTTCTTT
-	TRBV19	TRBD2	TRBJ2-6	CASRGGIGANVLTF	TGTGCCAGTAGGGGGGGGATAGGGGCCAACGTCCTGACTTTC
-	TRBV27	-	TRBJ1-5	CASSKGRGNQPQHF	TGTGCCAGCAGCAAGGGGCGCGGCAATCAGCCCCAGCATTTT
-	TRBV5-1	-	TRBJ2-2	CASSLLQTTGELFF	TGCGCCAGCAGCTTGCTCCAGACTACCGGGGAGCTGTTTTTT
few	TRBV5-1	-	TRBJ2-5	CASTSGARAEETQYF	TGCGCCAGCACGAGTGGGGCCAGGGCGGAAGAGACCCAGTACTTC
once	TRBV6-1	TRBD1	TRBJ2-3	CASSDRGRTDTQYF	TGTGCCAGCAGTGACAGGGGGCGCACAGATACGCAGTATTTT
-	TRBV15	-	TRBJ1-6	CATSAQVSNSPLHF	TGTGCCACCAGCGCACAGGTGTCTAATTCACCCCTCCACTTT
-	TRBV11-2	-	TRBJ2-5	CASSLGRASETQYF	TGTGCCAGCAGCTTAGGGCGGGCATCAGAGACCCAGTACTTC
-	TRBV21-1	-	TRBJ2-5	CASSIPGTSGTAQYF	TGTGCCAGCAGCATTCCCGGGACTAGCGGTACGGCCCAGTACTTC
many	TRBV5-1	TRBD2	TRBJ2-1	CASSLQTSGRINEQFF	TGCGCCAGCAGCTTGCAGACTAGCGGGAGAATCAATGAGCAGTTCTTC
-	TRBV18	-	TRBJ2-7	CASSPAGVGYEQYF	TGTGCCAGCTCACCAGCAGGGGTGGGTTACGAGCAGTACTTC
-	TRBV28	TRBD1	TRBJ1-6	CASSPDRGSGSRNSPLHF	TGTGCCAGCAGCCCCGACAGGGGGTCCGGATCAAGGAATTCACCCCTCCACTTT
-	TRBV13	-	TRBJ2-3	CASSLGDKDTQYF	TGTGCCAGCAGCTTAGGCGACAAAGATACGCAGTATTTT
-	TRBV29-1	-	TRBJ2-3	CSVGASVTDTQYF	TGCAGCGTTGGGGCTAGCGTCACAGATACGCAGTATTTT
-	TRBV11-2	TRBD2	TRBJ2-3	CASSLVGGRSDTQYF	TGTGCCAGCAGCTTAGTGGGCGGGAGGTCAGATACGCAGTATTTT
-	TRBV18	TRBD2	TRBJ2-1	CASSPERGREVEQFF	TGTGCCAGCTCACCAGAACGCGGGAGGGAAGTTGAGCAGTTCTTC
-	TRBV3-1/TRBV3-2	-	TRBJ2-3	CASSQYIASEDTQYF	TGTGCCAGCAGCCAGTATATAGCGAGTGAAGATACGCAGTATTTT